The 16 T cell receptor beta chains in this list originate from one sample, sequenced in a study of blood T cell repertoires in COVID-19. Produced via immunoSEQ multiplex PCR; TCRdb's table is partial and in-frame only. Of 95,000 to 120,000 clones listed, more than 65% are singletons. The sequenced material came from peripheral blood. These receptors were taken from a man in his forties or fifties with acute or convalescent COVID-19.

V usage is TRBV10-3 and J usage is TRBJ1-1; D perhaps matches TRBD1 (5 bases). Germline V CDR1 and CDR2: ENHRY, SYGVKD. CDR3 length: 15 residues. V was trimmed by 6 bases and J by 1 base, leaving 15 bases between them. CDR3 sequence: CAIRTEGRGNTEAFF. The CDR3 DNA follows: TGTGCCATCAGGACCGAGGGGCGGGGGAACACTGAAGCTTTCTTT.

The chain links TRBV7-6 to TRBJ1-5; possibly TRBD1 for D (5 bases). CDR1 is SGHVS, CDR2 FNYEAQ, per germline. CDR3 length equals 15 residues. Trimming took 0 bases from V and 5 from J, leaving 11 bases between them. CDR3 in amino acids: CASSLAPGKDQPQHF. The CDR3 DNA is TGTGCCAGCAGCTTAGCCCCAGGGAAAGATCAGCCCCAGCATTTT.

The J gene is TRBJ1-2, the V gene TRBV19; 7 bases agree with TRBD1. Germline V lookup: CDR1 LNHDA, CDR2 SQIVND (reference sequence). The CDR3 is 21 amino acids. Germline trimming cut 4 bases from V and 0 bases from J; bases unmatched to any gene: 23. CDR3 DNA: TGTGCCAGTAGTAACCTACTGCTGGGACAGCAAAAGGGGAAAGCTAACTATGGCTACACCTTC. Translated, it gives CASSNLLLGQQKGKANYGYTF.

The rearrangement joins TRBV3-1 (or the pseudogene TRBV3-2) to TRBJ1-1; the D is unclear. In germline, CDR1 is LGHDT, CDR2 YNNKEL (reference sequence). The CDR3 is 14 residues long. The ends were cut back, 2 bases at V and 5 bases at J, with 12 bases in the middle. The CDR3 sequence is CASSQTARGTEAFF. DNA of the CDR3: TGTGCCAGCAGCCAAACCGCACGAGGGACTGAAGCTTTCTTT.

The V and J genes are TRBV5-6 and TRBJ1-6; D possibly corresponds to TRBD1 (6 bases). V lost 5 bases to trimming and J lost 10 bases, with 16 bases between them. CDR3 size: 14 residues. CDR1 and CDR2 from the germline V gene are SGHDT and YYEEEE. The CDR3 region has the DNA TGTGCCAGCAGGTCCCAGGGGTCGGACTCACCCCTCCACTTT. Residues: CASRSQGSDSPLHF.

The rearrangement joins TRBV6-5 to TRBJ1-5; tentatively, D is TRBD1 (6 bases). V was shortened by 6 bases and J by 6 bases, with 15 bases between the two germline ends. The V gene's germline CDR1 is MNHEY and CDR2 SVGAGI. This CDR3 has 14 amino acids. The CDR3: CASSPQGFGQPQHF. The CDR3 coding sequence is TGTGCCAGCAGCCCACAGGGATTTGGTCAGCCCCAGCATTTT.

Here the CDR3 DNA reads TGTGCCAGTAGTAGTAGGGGGACTGAAGCTTTCTTT. Translated: CASSSRGTEAFF. The chain links TRBV19 to TRBJ1-1, with D perhaps TRBD1 (6 bases). V was cut by 4 bases and J by 5 bases, with 8 bases left in between. CDR3 size: 12 residues. Germline assignment: CDR1 LNHDA and CDR2 SQIVND (reference sequence).

As DNA, the CDR3 is TGCGCCAGCAGCTTGGGAAGGGGGATCACCGACGAGCAGTACGTC. Translating it yields CASSLGRGITDEQYV. This rearrangement joins TRBV5-1 to TRBJ2-7; tentative D call: TRBD1 (6 bases). V gave up 0 bases and J gave up 5 bases, with 15 bases separating them. CDR1 SGHRS and CDR2 YFSETQ come from the germline V gene. This CDR3 contains 15 residues.

With respect to this clone: Germline is not matched at one junction end, which may reflect a read error. The J gene is TRBJ1-2, the V gene TRBV5-4, with D perhaps TRBD1 (5 bases). Germline lookup yields CDR1 SGHNT and CDR2 YYREEE (reference sequence). The CDR3 loop spans 15 amino acids. CDR3 amino acids: CASSLGLQANYGYTF. CDR3 coding DNA: TGTGCCAGCAGTTTGGGACTTCAAGCTAACTATGGCTACACCTTC.

The chain links TRBV19 to TRBJ1-5; TRBD1 matches 8 bases. The germline gives CDR1 LNHDA, CDR2 SQIVND (reference sequence). V lost 7 bases, J lost 7 bases, and 12 bases stayed unmatched. The CDR3 extends over 15 amino acids. CDR3 protein: CASKAHRTGPQPQHF. CDR3 sequence (DNA): TGTGCCAGTAAGGCGCACCGGACAGGGCCCCAGCCCCAGCATTTT. The full variable domain, in which reference TRBV19 and TRBJ1-5 provide the parts outside the CDR3, is DGGITQSPKYLFRKEGQNVTLSCEQNLNHDAMYWYRQDPGQGLRLIYYSQIVNDFQKGDIAEGYSVSREKKESFPLTVTSAQKNPTAFYLCASKAHRTGPQPQHFGDGTRLSIL.

The gene calls are TRBV6-5 and TRBJ2-2; D possibly corresponds to TRBD1 (5 bases). This CDR3 region has 15 residues. Germline assignment: CDR1 MNHEY and CDR2 SVGAGI. V gave up 2 bases and J gave up 0 bases, with 7 bases separating them. The CDR3 is CASSYGAANTGELFF. DNA of the CDR3: TGTGCCAGCAGTTACGGGGCCGCGAACACCGGGGAGCTGTTTTTT.

The rearrangement joins TRBV27 to TRBJ2-5; possibly TRBD1 for D (7 bases). The CDR3 totals 14 residues. Looked up from germline, CDR1 is MNHEY and CDR2 is SMNVEV (reference sequence). The V end was cut by 5 bases, the J end by 5 bases, with 15 bases between. The CDR3 spells CASSRRGRWETQYF. For the CDR3, the DNA is TGTGCCAGCAGTCGCAGGGGGAGGTGGGAGACCCAGTACTTC.

V and J are TRBV5-6 and TRBJ1-6; tentative D call: TRBD1 (6 bases). This CDR3 spans 15 amino acids. Between the trimmed V and J ends, which lost 1 base and 10 bases, there was a span of 15 bases. In germline, CDR1 is SGHDT, CDR2 YYEEEE. For the CDR3, the DNA is TGTGCCAGCAGCTTGTCCAGGGGCTTGAGATCACCCCTCCACTTT. Translating gives CASSLSRGLRSPLHF.

The chain is built from TRBV7-2 and TRBJ1-2, with D possibly being TRBD1 (6 bases). The V gene lost 3 bases and the J gene lost 6 bases, with 17 bases spanning the gap. This CDR3 is built from 15 residues. Germline CDR1 and CDR2: SGHTA and FQGNSA. CDR3 DNA sequence: TGTGCCAGCAGCTTGCTGTCGGGGGGGCAGGATGGCTACACCTTC. Protein product: CASSLLSGGQDGYTF.

This chain joins TRBV25-1 and TRBJ1-2; the D is unclear. The length of the CDR3 is 15 residues. In germline, CDR1 is MGHDK, CDR2 SYGVNS. Trimming cost V 1 base and J 5 bases, with 14 bases left between them. The CDR3 DNA sequence: TGTGCCAGCAGTGAATTAAACAAGGAGGAGTATGGCTACACCTTC. Protein sequence: CASSELNKEEYGYTF.

This chain connects TRBV12-3 or TRBV12-4 to TRBJ1-5, with unresolved D. This CDR3 is built from 13 residues. Deletions cut 4 bases from V and 7 bases from J, with 11 bases between. The CDR3 DNA reads TGTGCCAGCAGTTATCGGGGAGACCAGCCCCAGCATTTT. Its protein is CASSYRGDQPQHF.